This T cell receptor (beta chain) was recovered during a study of blood T cell repertoires in COVID-19. Trimming removed 6 bases from V and 1 base from J, with 13 bases in between. This CDR3 has 14 residues. Germline V gives CDR1 MDHEN, CDR2 SYDVKM. Per the original data handling: Cell counts per sample came from amplifying reference gene primers. This table comes from immunoSEQ multiplex PCR, and its TCRdb copy is limited to in-frame clones, with some not included. The DNA gave D and trimming, while V, J and clone size come from that table. The sample has approximately 350,000 clones, roughly nine tenths seen once.

The sample consisted of peripheral blood. The V and J genes are TRBV28 and TRBJ2-7, with a tentative D call TRBD2 (6 bases). The sequence derives from a man aged 35-49 years with acute or convalescent COVID-19. CDR3 DNA sequence: TGTGCCAGCAGCAGCGCGGGGTTGTCCTACGAGCAGTACTTC. It specifies CASSSAGLSYEQYF.